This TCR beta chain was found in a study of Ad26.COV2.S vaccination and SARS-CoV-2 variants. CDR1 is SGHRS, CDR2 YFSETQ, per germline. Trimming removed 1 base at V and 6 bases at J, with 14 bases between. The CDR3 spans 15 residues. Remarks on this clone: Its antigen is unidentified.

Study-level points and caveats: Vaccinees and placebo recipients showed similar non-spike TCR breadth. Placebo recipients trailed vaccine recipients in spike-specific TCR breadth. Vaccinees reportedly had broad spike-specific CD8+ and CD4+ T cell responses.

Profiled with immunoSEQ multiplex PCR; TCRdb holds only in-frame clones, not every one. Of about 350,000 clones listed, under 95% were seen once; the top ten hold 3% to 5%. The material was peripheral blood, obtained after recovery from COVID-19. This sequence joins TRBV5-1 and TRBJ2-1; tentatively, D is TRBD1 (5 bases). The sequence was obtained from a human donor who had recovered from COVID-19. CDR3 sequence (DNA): TGCGCCAGCAGCTTGATGACAGAATCGGCCAATGAGCAGTTCTTC. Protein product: CASSLMTESANEQFF.